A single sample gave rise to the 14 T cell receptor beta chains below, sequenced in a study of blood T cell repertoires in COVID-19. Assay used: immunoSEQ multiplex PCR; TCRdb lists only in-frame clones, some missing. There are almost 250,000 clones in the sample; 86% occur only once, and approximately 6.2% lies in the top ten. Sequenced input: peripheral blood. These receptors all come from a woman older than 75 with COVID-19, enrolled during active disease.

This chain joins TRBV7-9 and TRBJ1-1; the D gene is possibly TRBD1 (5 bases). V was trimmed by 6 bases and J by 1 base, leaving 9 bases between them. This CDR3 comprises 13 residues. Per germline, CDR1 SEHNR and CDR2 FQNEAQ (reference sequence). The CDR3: CASRPQGNTEAFF. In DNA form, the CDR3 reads TGTGCCAGCAGGCCTCAGGGGAACACTGAAGCTTTCTTT.

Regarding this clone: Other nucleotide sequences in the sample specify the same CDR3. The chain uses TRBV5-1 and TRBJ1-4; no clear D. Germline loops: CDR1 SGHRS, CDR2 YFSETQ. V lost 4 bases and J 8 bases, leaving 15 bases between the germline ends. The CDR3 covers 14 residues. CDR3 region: CASSLGGLGEKLFF. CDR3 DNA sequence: TGCGCCAGCAGCCTCGGAGGGTTAGGGGAAAAACTGTTTTTT.

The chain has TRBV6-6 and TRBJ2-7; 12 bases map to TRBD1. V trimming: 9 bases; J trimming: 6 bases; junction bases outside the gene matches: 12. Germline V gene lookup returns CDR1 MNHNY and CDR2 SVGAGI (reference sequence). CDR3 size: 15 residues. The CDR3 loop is CASTSGTGGSGEQYF. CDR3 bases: TGTGCCAGTACCTCCGGGACAGGGGGCTCGGGCGAGCAGTACTTC.

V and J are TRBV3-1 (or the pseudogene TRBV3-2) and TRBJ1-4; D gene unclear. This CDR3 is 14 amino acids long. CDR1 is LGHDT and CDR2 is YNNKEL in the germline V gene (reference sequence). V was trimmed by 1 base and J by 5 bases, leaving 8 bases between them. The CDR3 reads CASSQGLKNEKLFF. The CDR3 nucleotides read TGTGCCAGCAGCCAAGGGCTTAAGAATGAAAAACTGTTTTTT.

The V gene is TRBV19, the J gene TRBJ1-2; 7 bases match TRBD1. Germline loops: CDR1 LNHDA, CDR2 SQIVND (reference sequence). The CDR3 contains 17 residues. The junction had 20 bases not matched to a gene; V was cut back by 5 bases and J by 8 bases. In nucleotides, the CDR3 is TGTGCCAGTAGTGCCCGCTCCGGGACAGCCGGAGCGGAAGGCTACACCTTC. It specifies CASSARSGTAGAEGYTF.

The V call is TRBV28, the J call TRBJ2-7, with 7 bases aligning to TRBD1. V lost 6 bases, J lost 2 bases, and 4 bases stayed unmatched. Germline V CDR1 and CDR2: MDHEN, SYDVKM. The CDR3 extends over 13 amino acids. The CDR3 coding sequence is TGTGCCAGCAGAATCGGACAGGCCTACGAGCAGTACTTC. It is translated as CASRIGQAYEQYF.

The DNA for the CDR3 is TGTGCCAGCAGTTTAAGTAACAGGGTGGGGACTGAAGCTTTCTTT. As protein: CASSLSNRVGTEAFF. The chain couples TRBV28 to TRBJ1-1, with D tentatively TRBD1 (6 bases). Deletions cut 2 bases from V and 5 bases from J, with 15 bases between. The CDR3 loop spans 15 amino acids. Germline-derived CDR1 and CDR2 are MDHEN and SYDVKM.

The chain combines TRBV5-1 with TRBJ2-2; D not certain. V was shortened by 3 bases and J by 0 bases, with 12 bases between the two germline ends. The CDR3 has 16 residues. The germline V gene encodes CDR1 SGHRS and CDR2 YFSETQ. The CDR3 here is CASSSGSRTNTGELFF. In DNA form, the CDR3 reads TGCGCCAGCAGCTCGGGTAGCCGGACGAACACCGGGGAGCTGTTTTTT.

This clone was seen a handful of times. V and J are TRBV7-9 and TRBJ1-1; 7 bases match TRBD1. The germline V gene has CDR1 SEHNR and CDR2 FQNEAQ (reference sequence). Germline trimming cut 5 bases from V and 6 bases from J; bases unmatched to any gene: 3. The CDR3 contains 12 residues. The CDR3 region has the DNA TGTGCCAGCAGCCTACAGGGGCCTGAAGCTTTCTTT. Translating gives CASSLQGPEAFF.

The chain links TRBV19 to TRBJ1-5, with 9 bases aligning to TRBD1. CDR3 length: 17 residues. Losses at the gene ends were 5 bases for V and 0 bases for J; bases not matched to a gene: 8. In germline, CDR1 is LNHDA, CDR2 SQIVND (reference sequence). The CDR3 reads CASSERQGGNSNQPQHF. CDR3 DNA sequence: TGTGCCAGTAGTGAGCGACAGGGGGGAAATAGCAATCAGCCCCAGCATTTT. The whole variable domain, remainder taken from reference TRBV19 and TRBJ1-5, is DGGITQSPKYLFRKEGQNVTLSCEQNLNHDAMYWYRQDPGQGLRLIYYSQIVNDFQKGDIAEGYSVSREKKESFPLTVTSAQKNPTAFYLCASSERQGGNSNQPQHFGDGTRLSIL.

CDR3 loop: CASRRDWASTDTQYF. DNA for the CDR3: TGTGCCAGCAGGCGGGACTGGGCTAGCACAGATACGCAGTATTTT. The rearrangement links TRBV6-5 to TRBJ2-3; the D gene is possibly TRBD2 (6 bases). From germline, CDR1 is MNHEY and CDR2 SVGAGI. This CDR3 is 15 amino acids long. V lost 6 bases and J lost 0, with 13 bases in between.

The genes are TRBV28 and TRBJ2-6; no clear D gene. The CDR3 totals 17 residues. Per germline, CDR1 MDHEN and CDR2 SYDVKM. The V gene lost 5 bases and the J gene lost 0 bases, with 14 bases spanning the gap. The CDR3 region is CASSPSKRSSGANVLTF. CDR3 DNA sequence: TGTGCCAGCAGTCCTTCGAAACGGAGCTCTGGGGCCAACGTCCTGACTTTC.

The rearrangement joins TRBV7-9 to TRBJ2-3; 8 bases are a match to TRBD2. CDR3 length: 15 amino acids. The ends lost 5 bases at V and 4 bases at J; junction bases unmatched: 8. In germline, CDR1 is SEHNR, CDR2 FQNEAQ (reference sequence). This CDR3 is CASSPRTSSADTQYF. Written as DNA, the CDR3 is TGTGCCAGCAGCCCGCGGACTAGCTCCGCAGATACGCAGTATTTT.

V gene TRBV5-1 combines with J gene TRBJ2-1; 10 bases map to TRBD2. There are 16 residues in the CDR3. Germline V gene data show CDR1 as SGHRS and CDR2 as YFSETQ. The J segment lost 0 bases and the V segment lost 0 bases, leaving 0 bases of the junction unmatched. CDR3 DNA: TGCGCCAGCAGCTTGGAGCGGGGGGGCTCCTACAATGAGCAGTTCTTC. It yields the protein CASSLERGGSYNEQFF.